This T cell receptor (beta chain) was captured in a study of T-cell reconstitution after alpha-beta-depleted transplantation in children. Unique molecular identifiers were incorporated during preparation of the TCRbeta library. Using its own MiXCR run on the PCR reads, TCRdb lists one record per CDR3 protein. In the table there are over 85,000 distinct CDR3 sequences, 10% to 13% of which are singletons. J lost 4 bases, V lost 2 bases, and 5 bases had no gene match. This CDR3 region has 15 residues. Germline CDR1 GTSNPN, CDR2 SVGIG (reference sequence). The sample in question was PBMCs from the stem cell graft donor, obtained from the stem cell graft. This receptor was taken from a human donor who donated a stem cell graft to a child with acute lymphoblastic leukemia. The gene calls are TRBV30 and TRBJ1-4, with 9 nucleotides matching TRBD1. In nucleotides, the CDR3 is TGTGCCTGGAGTCCCTCGGACAGGGGTAATGAAAAACTGTTTTTT. This gives the protein CAWSPSDRGNEKLFF.